The 10 T cell receptor beta chains reported below all come from one sample, sequenced in a study of Tregs in tolerant kidney transplant recipients. Sequenced by immunoSEQ multiplex PCR; TCRdb stores in-frame clones only, minus some. The sample carries about 88,000 clones, just over 90% recorded once. The sequenced material came from CD8+ T cells from blood. Receptor source: a human donor in good health.

The CDR3 loop is CASSGRGGTVYEQYF. DNA for the CDR3: TGTGCCAGCAGTGGCCGGGGGGGGACAGTCTACGAGCAGTACTTC. The chain is built from TRBV6-1 and TRBJ2-7; tentative D call: TRBD2 (8 bases). The CDR3 contains 15 residues. The V end lost 4 bases, the J end lost 3 bases, and 16 bases lay between the germline ends. From germline, CDR1 is MNHNS and CDR2 SASEGT.

The rearrangement joins TRBV14 to TRBJ1-4; D is unclear. From germline, CDR1 is SGHDN and CDR2 FVKESK. Trimming pared 0 bases from V and 0 bases from J, leaving 5 bases between. The CDR3 consists of 15 residues. CDR3: CASSQEQPTNEKLFF. The CDR3 DNA sequence: TGTGCCAGCAGCCAAGAACAGCCAACTAATGAAAAACTGTTTTTT.

This chain connects TRBV5-4 to TRBJ2-1; 9 bases match TRBD2. The CDR3 sequence is 15 residues long. Germline V gene lookup returns CDR1 SGHNT and CDR2 YYREEE (reference sequence). Trimming at V came to 7 bases and at J to 8 bases, leaving 13 bases not matched to a gene. The CDR3 sequence is CASRPGGRGGDEQFF. CDR3 bases: TGTGCCAGCCGGCCGGGCGGGAGGGGTGGCGATGAGCAGTTCTTC. The full variable domain, in which reference TRBV5-4 and TRBJ2-1 provide the parts outside the CDR3, is ETGVTQSPTHLIKTRGQQVTLRCSSQSGHNTVSWYQQALGQGPQFIFQYYREEENGRGNFPPRFSGLQFPNYSSELNVNALELDDSALYLCASRPGGRGGDEQFFGPGTRLTVL.

This chain connects TRBV4-1 to TRBJ2-7; TRBD2 matches at 12 bases. The CDR3 loop spans 15 amino acids. Germline V lookup: CDR1 MGHRA, CDR2 YSYEKL. The junction had 0 bases not matched to a gene; V was cut back by 0 bases and J by 3 bases. The CDR3 reads CASSQETSGGYEQYF. The CDR3 DNA follows: TGCGCCAGCAGCCAAGAGACTAGCGGGGGCTACGAGCAGTACTTC.

This chain connects TRBV6-5 to TRBJ2-5, with 10 bases fitting TRBD2. The CDR3 consists of 14 residues. The V and J ends lost 6 bases and 2 bases, in that order; junction bases with no gene match: 3. CDR1 is MNHEY and CDR2 is SVGAGI in the germline V gene. The CDR3 nucleotides are TGTGCCAGCAGCTCACTAGCGGGACAAGAGACCCAGTACTTC. Its translation is CASSSLAGQETQYF.

The rearrangement joins TRBV6-5 to TRBJ1-2; perhaps TRBD1 as D (6 bases). With 4 bases removed from V and 8 bases from J, the gap between germline ends came to 20 bases. Germline loops: CDR1 MNHEY, CDR2 SVGAGI. The CDR3 runs 15 residues. The CDR3 region has the DNA TGTGCCAGCAGTTTCTCCCGGGGGGGCGCGGACGGCTACACCTTC. It encodes CASSFSRGGADGYTF.

The CDR3 DNA reads TGTGCCAGCAGCTTCCGGAGAAATGAGCAGTTCTTC. The encoded protein is CASSFRRNEQFF. The J gene is TRBJ2-1, the V gene TRBV5-5; D not resolved. Deletions cut 2 bases from V and 7 bases from J, with 7 bases between. CDR3 length equals 12 residues. Germline loops: CDR1 SGHKS, CDR2 YYEKEE (reference sequence). Full variable domain (missing parts from reference TRBV5-5 and TRBJ2-1): DAGVTQSPTHLIKTRGQQVTLRCSPISGHKSVSWYQQVLGQGPQFIFQYYEKEERGRGNFPDRFSARQFPNYSSELNVNALLLGDSALYLCASSFRRNEQFFGPGTRLTVL.

This chain links TRBV27 with TRBJ1-1, with TRBD1 matching 7 bases. This CDR3 has 16 amino acids. Per the germline V gene, CDR1 is MNHEY and CDR2 is SMNVEV (reference sequence). Losses at the gene ends were 0 bases for V and 5 bases for J; bases not matched to a gene: 9. CDR3 amino acids: CASSLSTGKGETEAFF. The CDR3 DNA is TGTGCCAGCAGTTTATCGACAGGGAAGGGGGAAACTGAAGCTTTCTTT.

CDR3 amino acids: CASSDGRGGSPLHF. CDR3 nucleotides: TGCGCCAGCAGTGACGGCAGGGGGGGATCACCCCTCCACTTT. The gene calls are TRBV10-1 and TRBJ1-6; 7 nucleotides match TRBD1. In germline, CDR1 is WNHNN, CDR2 SYGVQD (reference sequence). The CDR3 consists of 14 residues. Trimming removed 3 bases from V and 10 bases from J; junction bases left unmatched: 6.

The chain joins TRBV7-6 to TRBJ1-1, with D perhaps matching TRBD1 (6 bases). This CDR3 spans 14 amino acids. The germline V and J ends were trimmed by 5 bases and 0 bases, with 10 bases remaining between them. Per the germline V gene, CDR1 is SGHVS and CDR2 is FNYEAQ. CDR3 coding DNA: TGTGCCAGCAGCGTCCGGGACATGAACACTGAAGCTTTCTTT. This codes for CASSVRDMNTEAFF.